This paragraph covers one T cell receptor beta chain sequence. Looked up from germline, CDR1 is SGHKS and CDR2 is YYEKEE (reference sequence). The CDR3 spans 15 residues. V lost 1 base, J lost 5 bases, and 12 bases lay in between. The data belong to a study of blood T cell repertoires in COVID-19. As for the study in general: Acute and convalescent COVID-19 specimens originated in the United States, Italy and Spain. The cDNA or gDNA used as material had been derived from T cells, B-cell-depleted T cells, or PBMCs.

Under the authors' procedure: For nucleated cells, counts were estimated from reference gene primer amplification. Produced via immunoSEQ multiplex PCR; TCRdb's table is partial and in-frame only. From that table come the V and J calls and clone size; the DNA was used to work out D and trimming. The data contain under 85,000 clones, approximately 85% of them singletons. The receptor was derived from a man aged 80 or over with acute or convalescent COVID-19. This chain uses TRBV5-5 with TRBJ2-2, with D maybe TRBD2 (5 bases). Sequenced: peripheral blood. Written as DNA, the CDR3 is TGTGCCAGCAGCTTGTTAGGGAGACTGACCGGGGAGCTGTTTTTT. It is translated as CASSLLGRLTGELFF.